This T cell receptor (beta chain) was recovered during a study of blood T cell repertoires in COVID-19. Overall study context: Samples representing acute and convalescent COVID-19 were sourced from the United States, Italy and Spain. Nucleic acid was either cDNA or gDNA, and it came from T cells, B-cell-depleted T cells, or PBMCs.

Original processing notes: Estimated nucleated cell counts came from reference gene primer amplification. Clones were sequenced by immunoSEQ multiplex PCR, and TCRdb holds only the in-frame ones, with some missing. That table gives V, J and clone size, and the DNA gave D and trimming. The sample has roughly 92,000 clones, 90% seen once; the top ten hold roughly 4%. CDR1 and CDR2 from the germline V gene are SGHTA and FQGNSA. CDR3 length equals 13 residues. V shed 1 base and J shed 8 bases, with 11 bases lying between them. This TCR derives from an elderly woman with active or convalescent COVID-19. The specimen sequenced was peripheral blood. The chain recombines TRBV7-2 with TRBJ1-2; D possibly corresponds to TRBD1 (6 bases). CDR3 region: CASSLGGGTGYTF. Here the CDR3 DNA reads TGTGCCAGCAGCTTAGGCGGGGGCACGGGCTACACCTTC. Complete variable domain (other parts from reference TRBV7-2 and TRBJ1-2): GAGVSQSPSNKVTEKGKDVELRCDPISGHTALYWYRQSLGQGLEFLIYFQGNSAPDKSGLPSDRFSAERTGGSVSTLTIQRTQQEDSAVYLCASSLGGGTGYTFGSGTRLTVV.